A selection of T cell receptor beta chains follows, all from one sample in a study of cytomegalovirus exposure and HLA in healthy donors. Assay used: immunoSEQ multiplex PCR; TCRdb lists only in-frame clones, some missing. The record lists approximately 110,000 clones, of which the ten most abundant hold around 6.5%. The sample comprised PBMCs. All receptors derive from a man aged 40-55 years in good health and CMV-seropositive. CDR3s include the opening cysteine and the closing phenylalanine or tryptophan. The order of the fields is V gene, J gene, D gene, CDR3 DNA, CDR3 protein. The D gene is left open where the match is weak.

V gene: TRBV7-3; J gene: TRBJ2-3; D gene: -; CDR3 DNA: TGTGCCAGCAGCTTAACTCAGGGTTCAGATACGCAGTATTTT; CDR3 protein: CASSLTQGSDTQYF
V gene: TRBV4-2; J gene: TRBJ2-2; D gene: -; CDR3 DNA: TGTGCCAGCAGCCAACAGGGCGACGCCGGGGAGCTGTTTTTT; CDR3 protein: CASSQQGDAGELFF
V gene: TRBV5-1; J gene: TRBJ2-1; D gene: -; CDR3 DNA: TGCGCCAGCAGCTTGGGGCAGGGCATCGATGAGCAGTTCTTC; CDR3 protein: CASSLGQGIDEQFF
V gene: TRBV25-1; J gene: TRBJ2-7; D gene: -; CDR3 DNA: TGTGCCAGCAACCCCGCAGGCGAGACCTACGAGCAGTACTTC; CDR3 protein: CASNPAGETYEQYF
V gene: TRBV30; J gene: TRBJ2-3; D gene: -; CDR3 DNA: TGTGCCTGGACTGGGCCAGGAGGTACGCAGTATTTT; CDR3 protein: CAWTGPGGTQYF
V gene: TRBV19; J gene: TRBJ2-2; D gene: -; CDR3 DNA: TGTGCCAGTAGTAATCAGGCGAATGCGGAGCTGTTTTTT; CDR3 protein: CASSNQANAELFF
V gene: TRBV15; J gene: TRBJ2-1; D gene: -; CDR3 DNA: TGTGCCACCAGCAGAGATCGGGAGACCTACAATGAGCAGTTCTTC; CDR3 protein: CATSRDRETYNEQFF
V gene: TRBV6-1; J gene: TRBJ2-5; D gene: -; CDR3 DNA: TGTGCCAGCAGTGTTCTCCAAGAGACCCAGTACTTC; CDR3 protein: CASSVLQETQYF
V gene: TRBV7-8; J gene: TRBJ1-3; D gene: TRBD1; CDR3 DNA: TGTGCCAGCAGCTTAGCGGGACAGGGAAACACCATATATTTT; CDR3 protein: CASSLAGQGNTIYF
V gene: TRBV20-1; J gene: TRBJ2-1; D gene: -; CDR3 DNA: TGCAGTGCTAGATTAGCTCTTGAGCAGTTCTTC; CDR3 protein: CSARLALEQFF
V gene: TRBV14; J gene: TRBJ1-2; D gene: -; CDR3 DNA: TGTGCCAGCAGCCCCCGGGGAGGGGATGGCTACACCTTC; CDR3 protein: CASSPRGGDGYTF
V gene: TRBV4-1; J gene: TRBJ1-1; D gene: -; CDR3 DNA: TGCGCCAGCAGCCTCCCCGGACTGATGAACACTGAAGCTTTCTTT; CDR3 protein: CASSLPGLMNTEAFF
V gene: TRBV6-5; J gene: TRBJ1-5; D gene: -; CDR3 DNA: TGTGCCAGCGGGGGGGGGCCCCAGCATTTT; CDR3 protein: CASGGGPQHF
V gene: TRBV5-1; J gene: TRBJ1-1; D gene: -; CDR3 DNA: TGCGCCAGCAGCTTGGACTCAGGACTCAGGAACACTGAAGCTTTCTTT; CDR3 protein: CASSLDSGLRNTEAFF